Listed below are T cell receptor beta chains from one sample, sequenced in a study of cytomegalovirus exposure and HLA in healthy donors. Here immunoSEQ multiplex PCR was the method, and the copy in TCRdb shows in-frame clones only, minus some. The sample lists fewer than 180,000 clones, 55% to 70% seen once, with approximately 6.6% in the top ten. The sample taken for sequencing was PBMCs. These receptors all come from a woman between 55 and 75 years old in good health and CMV-seropositive. Both conserved end residues are part of each CDR3. D genes are given only for firm matches. Not every row has a clone size; where given, it reads once, few, many or a size class.

clone size	D gene	J gene	V gene	CDR3 DNA	CDR3 protein
-	-	TRBJ1-5	TRBV18	TGTGCCAGCTCACCAAATCTCGGGGGGAATCAGCCCCAGCATTTT	CASSPNLGGNQPQHF
-	-	TRBJ2-2	TRBV7-8	TGTGCCAGCAGCTCGAAAAATTGGGCGGGGACCGGGGAGCTGTTTTTT	CASSSKNWAGTGELFF
-	TRBD1	TRBJ2-3	TRBV28	TGTGCCAGCAGTCCGCCCGGGACAGGCACAGATACGCAGTATTTT	CASSPPGTGTDTQYF
-	TRBD2	TRBJ2-7	TRBV7-2	TGTGCCAGCAGCTCGGGACTAGCGGGAGGAACCTACGAGCAGTACTTC	CASSSGLAGGTYEQYF
-	-	TRBJ1-4	TRBV28	TGTGCCAGCAGTCCGGCGGGGGGAACTAATGAAAAACTGTTTTTT	CASSPAGGTNEKLFF
-	-	TRBJ2-2	TRBV5-1	TGCGCCAGCAGCTTGTATGGCAGGCTGAACACCGGGGAGCTGTTTTTT	CASSLYGRLNTGELFF
-	-	TRBJ2-6	TRBV19	TGTGCCAGTAGTCCTCGGATTTACAGCTCTGGGGCCAACGTCCTGACTTTC	CASSPRIYSSGANVLTF
few	TRBD1	TRBJ2-7	TRBV18	TGTGCCAGCTCACCACGGGGAGGACAGGGTTCCTACGAGCAGTACTTC	CASSPRGGQGSYEQYF
-	-	TRBJ1-4	TRBV28	TGTGCCAGCAGTTTAGGACAGTTGAATGAAAAACTGTTTTTT	CASSLGQLNEKLFF
-	TRBD2	TRBJ2-1	TRBV5-4	TGTGCCAGCAGCCCGGGACTAGCTAATGAGCAGTTCTTC	CASSPGLANEQFF
-	TRBD1	TRBJ2-7	TRBV4-3	TGCGCCAGCAGCCAGGGGACAGGGGGCAGGAACGAGCAGTACTTC	CASSQGTGGRNEQYF
-	TRBD1	TRBJ1-2	TRBV5-6	TGTGCCAGCAGCTGGGACAGGGGAGGTGGCTACACCTTC	CASSWDRGGGYTF
-	-	TRBJ2-5	TRBV7-9	TGTGCCAGCAGCTGGAACGAGGGTTTTGAGACCCAGTACTTC	CASSWNEGFETQYF
-	-	TRBJ2-7	TRBV29-1	TGCAGCGTTGAAAGTCAGGGGAACGAGCAGTACTTC	CSVESQGNEQYF
-	-	TRBJ2-7	TRBV18	TGTGCCAGCTCACCACAGGGACTCGACTACGAGCAGTACTTC	CASSPQGLDYEQYF
-	TRBD2	TRBJ2-1	TRBV7-3	TGTGCCAGCAGCTTAACGTTGGCTAGCGGGAGTGATGAGCAGTTCTTC	CASSLTLASGSDEQFF
-	-	TRBJ2-5	TRBV7-2	TGTGCCAGCAGCGGCGGGCGTCTGGAGACCCAGTACTTC	CASSGGRLETQYF
-	TRBD2	TRBJ2-2	TRBV9	TGTGCCAGCAGCGCAAGACTAGCACCTACCGGGGAGCTGTTTTTT	CASSARLAPTGELFF
-	-	TRBJ1-1	TRBV7-9	TGTGCCAGCAGCTTAGAGGGGTTGAACACTGAAGCTTTCTTT	CASSLEGLNTEAFF
-	-	TRBJ2-3	TRBV21-1	TGTGCCAGCAGCAAAGCCACAGGGCTCCCGTTGGGAGGCACAGATACGCAGTATTTT	CASSKATGLPLGGTDTQYF
-	TRBD1	TRBJ2-5	TRBV25-1	TGTGCCAGCAGAAACAGGGGAATGTCGGAGACCCAGTACTTC	CASRNRGMSETQYF
-	-	TRBJ2-1	TRBV2	TGTGCCAGCAGCCCTCTCCGCTCCTACAATGAGCAGTTCTTC	CASSPLRSYNEQFF
-	-	TRBJ1-5	TRBV19	TGTGCCAGTAGGCCAGGGACACTTATAAGCAATCAGCCCCAGCATTTT	CASRPGTLISNQPQHF
-	-	TRBJ2-1	TRBV20-1	TGCAGTGCTAGTGTTCCAAATGAGCAGTTCTTC	CSASVPNEQFF
-	-	TRBJ1-3	TRBV28	TGTGCCAGCAGACAGGGCTCTGGAAACACCATATATTTT	CASRQGSGNTIYF
few	TRBD1	TRBJ2-7	TRBV18	TGTGCCAGCTCACCACTACAGGGGCACGAGCAGTACTTC	CASSPLQGHEQYF
-	TRBD2	TRBJ2-1	TRBV14	TGTGCCAGCAGCCAAGATCGCGGGACTAGCGGGAGTCCTTACTCCTACAATGAGCAGTTCTTC	CASSQDRGTSGSPYSYNEQFF
-	-	TRBJ2-3	TRBV27	TGTGCCAGCACCGGCGGATCAGATACGCAGTATTTT	CASTGGSDTQYF
few	TRBD1	TRBJ1-5	TRBV19	TGTGCCAGTAGTACCCTGGGACAGGGGGCGGGGGATCAGCCCCAGCATTTT	CASSTLGQGAGDQPQHF
few	-	TRBJ2-3	TRBV6-6	TGTGCCAGCAGTGCTTTAGGCGGGAGCACAGATACGCAGTATTTT	CASSALGGSTDTQYF
once	TRBD1	TRBJ2-3	TRBV27	TGTGCCAGCAGTTCCGACAGGGTCAAGCCCCCAGATACGCAGTATTTT	CASSSDRVKPPDTQYF
-	-	TRBJ1-1	TRBV10-2	TGCGCCAGCAGCAGGGATTTGGTGACTGGAGCTTTCTTT	CASSRDLVTGAFF